Reported below is one T cell receptor beta chain. Using immunoSEQ multiplex PCR, the repertoire was profiled, and TCRdb retains in-frame clones only, with some absent. The sample contains approximately 100,000 clones, 75% to 95% of which appear only once. This sample stems from a study of T cell changes during pregnancy in multiple sclerosis. The CDR3 is made up of 16 amino acids. The V segment lost 1 base and the J segment 5 bases; nucleotides outside the gene matches: 4. Germline V gene data show CDR1 as MDHEN and CDR2 as SYDVKM. The rearrangement joins TRBV28 to TRBJ2-2; the match to TRBD2 covers 10 bases. This receptor was obtained from a female donor with multiple sclerosis, enrolled in a pregnancy study. Sequencing used peripheral blood, obtained in the second trimester of pregnancy. CDR3 nucleotide sequence: TGTGCCAGCAGTTTATCGAGCGGGAGGGGTACCGGGGAGCTGTTTTTT. It translates to CASSLSSGRGTGELFF.